What follows describes a single TCR beta chain. Here immunoSEQ multiplex PCR was the method, and the copy in TCRdb shows in-frame clones only, minus some. The table lists 120,000 or so clones, about three quarters of them singletons. The data were obtained in a study of blood T cell repertoires in COVID-19. Across the study: Whether acute or convalescent, the COVID-19 samples came from the United States, Italy and Spain. Sources were T cells, B-cell-depleted T cells, or PBMCs; the material itself was cDNA or gDNA.

This CDR3 contains 18 residues. From germline, CDR1 is LGHNA and CDR2 YNFKEQ. The V and J ends lost 2 bases and 4 bases, in that order; junction bases with no gene match: 13. The clonotype comes from a human donor with acute or convalescent COVID-19. The donor label of this sample is uncertain. The sequenced sample was peripheral blood. The chain combines TRBV4-2 with TRBJ2-1, with 8 positions matching TRBD2. The CDR3 nucleotides read TGTGCCAGCAGCCAATCGCACGGGGGGGGAGGCTCTTACAATGAGCAGTTCTTC. Protein product: CASSQSHGGGGSYNEQFF.